The 24 T cell receptor beta chains below all came from one sample that was sequenced in a study of regulatory T cells in long-lasting Graves disease. Both iRepertoire HTBI primers and Arm-PCR of CDR3 regions were used to build the TCR beta libraries. TCRdb re-called the multiplex PCR reads through MiXCR, storing one row per CDR3 protein. Among around 320,000 distinct CDR3 sequences listed, around 15% were seen once. Documented time point: newly diagnosed GD, antithyroid drugs for less than 3 months. PBMCs were the source of the RNA used for TCR sequencing. This same sample was also part of a study on T cells in Graves' hyperthyroidism and ophthalmopathy.

Here the sequenced sample was peripheral blood mononuclear cells (PBMCs), taken at new diagnosis, from a patient treated with antithyroid drugs. All receptors come from a middle-aged man with Graves disease.

This clonotype was counted at least ten times. This sequence joins TRBV12-3 or TRBV12-4 and TRBJ2-2; D is ambiguous. The CDR3 covers 12 residues. Trimming removed 3 bases from V and 4 bases from J, with 3 bases in between. CDR3 in DNA: TGTGCCAGCAGTTTCCCCACCGGGGAGCTGTTTTTT. Protein product: CASSFPTGELFF.

This clonotype turned up a few times. J is TRBJ2-4 and V is TRBV20-1; D gene unclear. V lost 0 bases to trimming and J lost 2 bases, with 5 bases between them. The CDR3 contains 13 residues. Germline V gives CDR1 DFQATT, CDR2 SNEGSKA (reference sequence). The CDR3, as DNA: TGCAGTGCTAGAGAAGGATCCAAAAACATTCAGTACTTC. It specifies CSAREGSKNIQYF.

This clonotype occurred many times. This sequence joins TRBV12-3 or TRBV12-4 and TRBJ2-1; 7 nucleotides agree with TRBD2. There are 13 residues in the CDR3. The V and J ends lost 3 bases and 11 bases, in that order; junction bases with no gene match: 7. CDR3 sequence reads: CASSFVREGKQFF. CDR3 sequence (DNA): TGTGCCAGCAGTTTCGTCAGGGAGGGGAAGCAGTTCTTC.

This clonotype was seen at least ten times. The rearrangement links TRBV11-2 to TRBJ2-5; 14 nucleotides line up with TRBD2. The CDR3 sequence is 16 residues long. The germline CDR1 and CDR2 sequences are SGHAT and FQNNGV. The ends lost 6 bases at V and 2 bases at J; junction bases unmatched: 5. Written as DNA, the CDR3 is TGTGCCAGCAGTCATGGACTAGCGGGGGGACAAGAGACCCAGTACTTC. This translates into CASSHGLAGGQETQYF. Full variable domain (rest looked up from reference TRBV11-2 and TRBJ2-5): EAGVAQSPRYKIIEKRQSVAFWCNPISGHATLYWYQQILGQGPKLLIQFQNNGVVDDSQLPKDRFSAERLKGVDSTLKIQPAKLEDSAVYLCASSHGLAGGQETQYFGPGTRLLVL.

This clonotype occurred a few times. CDR3 in amino acids: CASSFFTGGSSPLHF. The CDR3 nucleotides are TGTGCCAGCAGTTTTTTTACGGGGGGCAGTTCACCCCTCCACTTT. This chain connects TRBV27 to TRBJ1-6; D possibly corresponds to TRBD1 (6 bases). Trimming stripped 3 bases from V and 9 bases from J, with 15 bases between. The CDR3 loop spans 15 amino acids. Germline V gene sequence: CDR1 MNHEY, CDR2 SMNVEV (reference sequence).

This clonotype was recorded at least ten times. The chain is built from TRBV20-1 and TRBJ2-5; D unresolved. The CDR3 extends over 16 amino acids. V was pared by 1 base and J by 5 bases, with 20 bases between. The germline CDR1 and CDR2 sequences are DFQATT and SNEGSKA (reference sequence). CDR3 in DNA: TGCAGTGCTAGAGGGTTTGATAACGATGAAAGGGAGACCCAGTACTTC. As protein: CSARGFDNDERETQYF.

This clonotype showed up just a few times. The rearrangement uses TRBV18 and TRBJ2-3; a possible D gene is TRBD1 (5 bases). Germline lookup yields CDR1 KGHSH and CDR2 LQKENI. The CDR3 extends over 15 amino acids. V dropped 1 base and J dropped 0 bases, with 8 bases sitting between them. The CDR3 protein is CASSPRSGSTDTQYF. The CDR3 DNA sequence: TGTGCCAGCTCACCACGGTCAGGGAGCACAGATACGCAGTATTTT.

V gene TRBV9 combines with J gene TRBJ2-7; 12 bases align to TRBD1. J was trimmed by 5 bases and V by 3 bases; bases with no gene match: 9. CDR1 is SGDLS and CDR2 is YYNGEE in the germline V gene. The CDR3 is made up of 16 amino acids. The CDR3, as DNA: TGTGCCAGCAGCGAGGGGGGCGGGACAGGGGGCGACGAGCAGTACTTC. It codes for CASSEGGGTGGDEQYF. The full variable domain, with the rest looked up from reference TRBV9 and TRBJ2-7, is DSGVTQTPKHLITATGQRVTLRCSPRSGDLSVYWYQQSLDQGLQFLIQYYNGEERAKGNILERFSAQQFPDLHSELNLSSLELGDSALYFCASSEGGGTGGDEQYFGPGTRLTVT.

This clonotype came up a few times. Just one base apart from a much larger clone, this may be a read error. The gene calls are TRBV12-3 or TRBV12-4 and TRBJ2-3; possibly TRBD1 or TRBD2 for D (5 bases each). The last part of the DNA fits TRBJ2-5 better; the J call may be wrong. This CDR3 has 13 amino acids. The CDR3, as DNA: TGTGCCAGCAGGATGGGGCAGAGGGGGACCCAGTACTTC. The encoded protein is CASRMGQRGTQYF.

This clonotype has at least ten counts. The chain uses TRBV5-5 and TRBJ2-3; D possibly corresponds to TRBD2 (7 bases). Germline values: CDR1 SGHKS, CDR2 YYEKEE (reference sequence). There are 15 residues in the CDR3. Trimming took off 1 base at V and 5 bases at J, with 14 bases between the two ends. The chain's CDR3 is CASSLSRGGGDTQYF. Written as DNA, the CDR3 is TGTGCCAGCAGCTTGAGTAGGGGGGGCGGAGATACGCAGTATTTT.

This clonotype has a single count. This likely reflects a read error, since a far larger clone is one base away. The gene calls are TRBV11-1 and TRBJ2-3; TRBD2 matches at 9 bases. The J call is in doubt because the DNA end fits TRBJ2-7 better. Germline V CDR1 and CDR2: SGHAT, FQDESV (reference sequence). CDR3 length: 16 residues. CDR3 nucleotide sequence: TGTGCCAGCAACTCGCACGGCGGGGGGGCCTACAATGAGCAGTACTTC. It is translated as CASNSHGGGAYNEQYF.

This chain connects TRBV12-3 or TRBV12-4 to TRBJ2-5; TRBD1 agrees at 10 bases. The CDR3 consists of 16 residues. J gave up 3 bases and V 6 bases, and 10 bases lay outside the gene matches. CDR3 amino acids: CASRSRQGAGEETQYF. The CDR3 DNA reads as TGTGCCAGCAGAAGCCGACAGGGGGCCGGGGAAGAGACCCAGTACTTC.

The chain uses TRBV6-2 or TRBV6-3 and TRBJ1-3, with a weak D call TRBD1 (6 bases). V was clipped by 0 bases and J by 6 bases, with 12 bases between them. The CDR3 is 15 residues long. The germline CDR1 and CDR2 sequences are MNHEY and SVGEGT. The chain's CDR3 is CASSYSGGLANTIYF. The CDR3 coding sequence is TGTGCCAGCAGTTACTCGGGGGGCCTGGCAAACACCATATATTTT.

This clonotype was found a few times. V and J are TRBV5-1 and TRBJ1-4; maybe TRBD1 (6 bases). The germline CDR1 and CDR2 sequences are SGHRS and YFSETQ. This CDR3 has 16 residues. The V end lost 0 bases, the J end lost 0 bases, and 9 bases lay between the germline ends. CDR3 bases: TGCGCCAGCAGCTTGGAGGGACACGCAACTAATGAAAAACTGTTTTTT. Its translation: CASSLEGHATNEKLFF. The entire variable domain, with the rest obtained from reference TRBV5-1 and TRBJ1-4, is as follows: KAGVTQTPRYLIKTRGQQVTLSCSPISGHRSVSWYQQTPGQGLQFLFEYFSETQRNKGNFPGRFSGRQFSNSRSEMNVSTLELGDSALYLCASSLEGHATNEKLFFGSGTQLSVL.

V is TRBV24-1 and J is TRBJ2-1; 14 nucleotides match TRBD2. The CDR3 spans 17 residues. Losses at the gene ends were 1 base for V and 5 bases for J; bases not matched to a gene: 3. CDR1 KGHDR and CDR2 SFDVKD come from the germline V gene. The CDR3: CATSDFRTSGGNNEQFF. In DNA, the CDR3 is TGTGCCACCAGTGATTTCCGGACTAGCGGGGGGAACAATGAGCAGTTCTTC.

This clonotype was seen ten or more times. The chain has TRBV15 and TRBJ2-7; D possibly matches TRBD1 or TRBD2 (6 bases each). Germline CDR1 reads LNHNV; CDR2 reads YYDKDF (reference sequence). The CDR3 spans 16 residues. V lost 1 base, J lost 1 base, and 14 bases lay in between. The CDR3, as DNA: TGTGCCACCAGCAGAGGGGGGGCAGTCGGATCCTACGAGCAGTACTTC. This encodes CATSRGGAVGSYEQYF.

This clonotype was counted ten times or more. The chain carries TRBV6-2 or TRBV6-3 and TRBJ1-1, with D possibly TRBD1 on 5 matching bases. V was cut by 5 bases and J by 0 bases, with 13 bases left in between. Germline loops: CDR1 MNHEY, CDR2 SVGEGT. This CDR3 has 15 residues. The CDR3 reads CASSEGVSLNTEAFF. CDR3 nucleotides: TGTGCCAGCAGTGAAGGGGTCAGCCTGAACACTGAAGCTTTCTTT.

This clonotype turned up a few times. A far larger clone is a single base away, which makes a read error likely. The chain is built from TRBV7-9 and TRBJ2-1; either TRBD1 or TRBD2 may supply D (5 bases each). CDR3 length: 12 amino acids. The V end was cut by 7 bases, the J end by 10 bases, with 14 bases between. The germline gives CDR1 SEHNR, CDR2 FQNEAQ (reference sequence). CDR3 in amino acids: CASNRDGYEQFF. CDR3 nucleotides: TGTGCCAGCAACCGGGACGGCTACGAGCAGTTCTTC. Looking up the rest from reference TRBV7-9 and TRBJ2-1 gives the full variable domain: DTGVSQNPRHKITKRGQNVTFRCDPISEHNRLYWYRQTLGQGPEFLTYFQNEAQLEKSRLLSDRFSAERPKGSFSTLEIQRTEQGDSAMYLCASNRDGYEQFFGPGTRLTVL.

This clonotype was found many times. The gene calls are TRBV20-1 and TRBJ2-7, with a possible D match to TRBD2 (5 bases). Germline loops: CDR1 DFQATT, CDR2 SNEGSKA (reference sequence). V was cut by 8 bases and J by 6 bases, with 32 bases left in between. The CDR3 is made up of 17 amino acids. In nucleotides, the CDR3 is TGCAGTCTCCTATCCCTGGAAGGAGCGGCTGTCCGGGGCGAGCAGTACTTC. It yields the protein CSLLSLEGAAVRGEQYF.

In regard to this clonotype: A much larger clone lies one base from this, so it may be a read error. The rearrangement links TRBV7-2 to TRBJ2-3, with 8 bases that match TRBD2. The CDR3 has 16 residues. The V gene end was trimmed by 5 bases and the J gene end by 4 bases; junction bases not matched to a gene: 11. Germline-derived CDR1 and CDR2 are SGHTA and FQGNSA. The DNA of the CDR3 is TGTGCCAGCAGCCTAAATAGCGGGGAGGCCCCAGATACGCAGTATTTT. Translating gives CASSLNSGEAPDTQYF. The entire variable domain, with the rest obtained from reference TRBV7-2 and TRBJ2-3, is as follows: GAGVSQSPSNKVTEKGKDVELRCDPISGHTALYWYRQSLGQGLEFLIYFQGNSAPDKSGLPSDRFSAERTGGSVSTLTIQRTQQEDSAVYLCASSLNSGEAPDTQYFGPGTRLTVL.

The V call is TRBV2, the J call TRBJ2-1; the D gene is possibly TRBD2 (6 bases). Trimming took 2 bases from V and 4 from J, leaving 12 bases between them. The CDR3 contains 15 residues. Germline-derived CDR1 and CDR2 are SNHLY and FYNNEI. The CDR3 coding sequence is TGTGCCAGCAGTGAACTAGCGCGGGTATACAATGAGCAGTTCTTC. Its translation is CASSELARVYNEQFF.

This clonotype was seen at least ten times. An end of the junction differs from the germline gene, which may be a read error. CDR3 amino acids: CASSSVSGANVLTF. CDR3 sequence (DNA): TGTGCCAGCAGTTCGGTGTCTGGGGCCAACGTCCTGACTTTC. The chain employs TRBV5-1 and TRBJ2-6; D uncertain. This CDR3 region has 14 residues. Germline lookup yields CDR1 SGHRS and CDR2 YFSETQ.

There are many counts of this clonotype. This rearrangement joins TRBV2 to TRBJ1-5; D unresolved. Per germline, CDR1 SNHLY and CDR2 FYNNEI. V lost 2 bases, J lost 1 base, and 9 bases lay in between. This CDR3 has 15 residues. CDR3 nucleotides: TGTGCCAGCAGTGAACACAGCCCGAGCAATCAGCCCCAGCATTTT. This gives the protein CASSEHSPSNQPQHF.

This clonotype was seen repeatedly, ten times or more. The V call is TRBV4-3, the J call TRBJ2-5; D gene unclear. The CDR3 has 14 amino acids. The V and J ends lost 3 bases and 5 bases respectively, with 13 bases between them. Germline lookup yields CDR1 LGHNA and CDR2 YSLEER. The CDR3 region is CASSQNRALETQYF. DNA of the CDR3: TGCGCCAGCAGCCAGAACCGGGCGTTGGAGACCCAGTACTTC.